A selection of T cell receptor beta chains follows, all from one sample in a study of shared clonotypes between healthy human individuals. Data came from immunoSEQ multiplex PCR; TCRdb stores just in-frame clones and leaves some out. The sample has roughly 2 million clones, under 97% seen once. Sample: naive CD4+ T cells sorted from blood. All receptors derive from a man younger than 35 in good health. The CDR3 runs from the conserved cysteine through the conserved F or W. D genes are given only for firm matches. Clone size is stated in some rows and not others, as once, few, many or a class when expanded.

v_call	j_call	d_call	clone_size	cdr3_aa	cdr3_nt
TRBV6-5	TRBJ2-3	.	.	CASSYSMLNTQYF	TGTGCCAGCAGTTACTCGATGCTGAATACGCAGTATTTT
TRBV5-1	TRBJ1-1	.	.	CASSLGDFLNTEAFF	TGCGCCAGCAGCTTGGGGGATTTTTTGAACACTGAAGCTTTCTTT
TRBV6-1	TRBJ1-5	.	.	CASSEGGNQPQHF	TGTGCCAGCAGTGAAGGTGGCAATCAGCCCCAGCATTTT
TRBV7-8	TRBJ2-5	.	.	CASSLGVQETQYF	TGTGCCAGCAGCTTGGGGGTCCAAGAGACCCAGTACTTC
TRBV28	TRBJ2-7	.	.	CASSPAYEQYF	TGTGCCAGCAGTCCCGCTTACGAGCAGTACTTC
TRBV5-4	TRBJ1-1	.	.	CASTPRYGAVNTEAFF	TGTGCCAGCACCCCCCGTTACGGGGCGGTGAACACTGAAGCTTTCTTT
TRBV4-1	TRBJ2-7	TRBD2	.	CASSQERTSVSYEQYF	TGCGCCAGCAGCCAAGAGAGGACTAGCGTCTCTTACGAGCAGTACTTC
TRBV5-4	TRBJ2-7	.	.	CASSLGGGSGGTYEQYF	TGTGCCAGCAGCTTGGGGGGTGGTAGCGGCGGAACCTACGAGCAGTACTTC
TRBV30	TRBJ2-3	.	.	CAWRGVGIDTQYF	TGTGCCTGGAGGGGCGTGGGAATCGATACGCAGTATTTT
TRBV11-2	TRBJ2-7	.	.	CASSFGQRSYYEQYF	TGTGCCAGCAGCTTCGGACAGAGGTCCTACTACGAGCAGTACTTC
TRBV6-6	TRBJ2-5	TRBD1	.	CASSSGGETQYF	TGTGCCAGCAGTTCAGGGGGAGAGACCCAGTACTTC
TRBV15	TRBJ1-5	.	.	CATSRGDGISNQPQHF	TGTGCCACCAGCAGAGGGGACGGGATTAGCAATCAGCCCCAGCATTTT
TRBV7-2	TRBJ2-7	TRBD2	.	CASSKRGSSYEQYF	TGTGCCAGCAGCAAGCGGGGGAGCTCCTACGAGCAGTACTTC
TRBV2	TRBJ1-3	.	.	CASSEHEYTIYF	TGTGCCAGCAGTGAACACGAGTACACCATATATTTT
TRBV6-6	TRBJ2-7	TRBD1	.	CASSYVEGAGEQYF	TGTGCCAGCAGTTACGTAGAGGGGGCCGGCGAGCAGTACTTC
TRBV5-1	TRBJ2-1	TRBD2	once	CASSWLGGAYNEQFF	TGCGCCAGCAGCTGGTTGGGAGGGGCTTACAATGAGCAGTTCTTC
TRBV30	TRBJ2-5	.	.	CAWSTRQGSGETQYF	TGTGCCTGGAGTACACGGCAGGGCTCAGGCGAGACCCAGTACTTC
TRBV11-3	TRBJ1-1	.	.	CASSWSGGTEAFF	TGTGCCAGCAGCTGGTCGGGTGGGACTGAAGCTTTCTTT
TRBV5-1	TRBJ1-5	TRBD1	.	CASSRDTGGGEPQHF	TGCGCCAGCAGCCGAGATACAGGGGGAGGAGAGCCCCAGCATTTT
TRBV18	TRBJ1-6	.	.	CASSPLGLESRNSPLHF	TGTGCCAGCTCACCACTGGGGCTTGAGAGTAGAAATTCACCCCTCCACTTT
TRBV4-3	TRBJ2-2	.	.	CASSQDGGDTGELFF	TGCGCCAGCAGCCAAGATGGAGGTGACACCGGGGAGCTGTTTTTT
TRBV29-1	TRBJ1-5	.	.	CSAHGEGQPQHF	TGCAGCGCCCACGGCGAGGGTCAGCCCCAGCATTTT
TRBV18	TRBJ2-2	.	.	CASSPLATGELFF	TGTGCCAGCTCACCACTGGCAACCGGGGAGCTGTTTTTT
TRBV10-3	TRBJ1-3	.	.	CAISESGGSGNTIYF	TGTGCCATCAGTGAGTCGGGGGGAAGTGGAAACACCATATATTTT
TRBV6-5	TRBJ2-1	.	.	CASSSRYNEQFF	TGTGCCAGCAGTTCCCGCTACAATGAGCAGTTCTTC
TRBV6-6	TRBJ2-5	.	.	CASSYGGETQYF	TGTGCCAGCAGTTACGGAGGGGAGACCCAGTACTTC
TRBV5-4	TRBJ2-5	TRBD1	.	CASSGQGGQTQYF	TGTGCCAGCTCGGGACAGGGCGGGCAGACCCAGTACTTC
TRBV6-6	TRBJ1-5	.	once	CASSYSKTEFNQPQHF	TGTGCCAGCAGTTACTCGAAGACTGAATTCAATCAGCCCCAGCATTTT
TRBV20-1	TRBJ1-2	.	.	CSAIIHGYTF	TGCAGTGCTATTATCCATGGCTACACCTTC
TRBV28	TRBJ1-4	.	.	CASSSSGPGVVKLFF	TGTGCCAGCAGTTCCTCGGGGCCGGGCGTCGTAAAACTGTTTTTT
TRBV9	TRBJ2-3	TRBD2	.	CASSVGGGGATDTQYF	TGTGCCAGCAGCGTAGGAGGCGGGGGGGCCACAGATACGCAGTATTTT
TRBV5-1	TRBJ1-1	.	.	CASSLDSNTEAFF	TGCGCCAGCAGCTTGGACAGTAACACTGAAGCTTTCTTT
TRBV19	TRBJ1-6	TRBD1	.	CASSAQGQGGSPLHF	TGTGCCAGTAGTGCACAGGGACAGGGTGGTTCACCCCTCCACTTT
TRBV7-9	TRBJ2-3	.	.	CASSQGSTDTQYF	TGTGCCAGCAGCCAGGGAAGCACAGATACGCAGTATTTT
TRBV29-1	TRBJ2-1	TRBD2	.	CSVVGGGANEQFF	TGCAGCGTTGTCGGCGGGGGGGCTAATGAGCAGTTCTTC